These 4 T cell receptor beta chains came from one sample sequenced in a study of cytomegalovirus exposure and HLA in healthy donors. Sequenced by immunoSEQ multiplex PCR; TCRdb stores in-frame clones only, minus some. The sample lists roughly 120,000 clones, around nine tenths occurring once. Material for sequencing was PBMCs. The source is a woman under 30 in good health and CMV-seronegative.

This chain links TRBV7-2 with TRBJ2-1; TRBD2 agrees at 14 bases. The V gene's germline CDR1 is SGHTA and CDR2 FQGNSA. This CDR3 is built from 15 residues. The ends lost 5 bases at V and 9 bases at J; junction bases unmatched: 6. CDR3: CASSLTSGRGSEQFF. The CDR3 DNA follows: TGTGCCAGCAGCCTGACTAGCGGGAGGGGGAGTGAGCAGTTCTTC.

The CDR3 DNA reads TGTGCCAGCAGTTTAGCGGGAGTCACAGATACGCAGTATTTT. Amino acids: CASSLAGVTDTQYF. The V gene is TRBV28, the J gene TRBJ2-3, with 7 bases aligning to TRBD2. Germline V lookup: CDR1 MDHEN, CDR2 SYDVKM. CDR3 length: 14 amino acids. With 2 bases clipped from V and 2 bases from J, the junction kept 1 base outside the gene matches. The full variable domain, completed using reference TRBV28 and TRBJ2-3, is DVKVTQSSRYLVKRTGEKVFLECVQDMDHENMFWYRQDPGLGLRLIYFSYDVKMKEKGDIPEGYSVSREKKERFSLILESASTNQTSMYLCASSLAGVTDTQYFGPGTRLTVL.

J is TRBJ2-5 and V is TRBV29-1; D possibly corresponds to TRBD1 (6 bases). Per the germline V gene, CDR1 is SQVTM and CDR2 is ANQGSEA. V lost 4 bases to trimming and J lost 1 base, with 7 bases between them. The CDR3 spans 12 residues. The CDR3 reads CSVGQAQETQYF. CDR3 coding DNA: TGCAGCGTTGGACAGGCCCAAGAGACCCAGTACTTC.

The V call is TRBV6-5, the J call TRBJ2-3; unclear D gene. CDR3 length equals 14 residues. The germline CDR1 and CDR2 sequences are MNHEY and SVGAGI. V was trimmed by 4 bases and J by 2 bases, leaving 10 bases between them. This CDR3 is CASSWRQHTDTQYF. The CDR3 bases are TGTGCCAGCAGTTGGCGGCAGCACACAGATACGCAGTATTTT.